This T cell receptor (beta chain) is drawn from a study of glioma-infiltrating T cells after dendritic cell vaccination (dated by TCRdb to the mid-2010s). The study in broad terms: The cohort included some 15 glioblastoma patients drawn from Phase I and II dendritic cell vaccination trials, of whom 9 were newly diagnosed and 6 had recurrent disease. Between 2003 and 2012, patients were given autologous tumor lysate-pulsed dendritic cell vaccination. To make the vaccine, monocyte-derived dendritic cells were cultured for roughly seven days with IL-4 and GM-CSF and then pulsed overnight with autologous tumor lysate. Patients received three intradermal dendritic cell vaccine injections at biweekly intervals in the arm below the axilla. In glioblastoma patients vaccinated with dendritic cells, deep sequencing of TCR beta CDR3 regions served to measure tumor-infiltrating lymphocyte content and to compare repertoires between tumor and blood. Survival after dendritic cell vaccination was correlated with TCR sequencing metrics, such as TIL content and the overlap between tumor and blood repertoires.

Results the study describes overall, beyond this receptor: After dendritic cell vaccination, a higher estimated pretreatment TIL content predicted longer time to progression and overall survival. The three-group TCR overlap response model was characterized as speculative, and prospective validation of the model was stated to be required. TCR clonality showed no direct relationship with survival, which suggests that a diverse polyclonal response may matter. The cohort was small and heterogeneous, and full blood and tumor sets were available for few patients, with initial-recurrent tumor pairs available for even fewer patients.

V is clipped by 8 bases and J by 0 bases, and the sequence between their germline boundaries is 13 bases long. The CDR3 starts with the cysteine, ends with the phenylalanine, and has 14 residues. The read is trimmed to its CDR3 DNA, 42 bases read in frame from base 1. The germline V gene provides CDR1 SNHLY and CDR2 FYNNEI. What the time point label conveys for this sample: after dendritic cell vaccination, including at tumor progression/relapse. Patients were selected for having adequate residual fresh-frozen tumor tissue and more than two years of available survival data. An isocitrate dehydrogenase mutation was not carried by any of the glioblastoma patients, although molecular status was otherwise variable. PBMC were collected before vaccination, two weeks after the third vaccination, and at tumor progression when it occurred. The Qiagen DNeasy Blood extraction Kit was used to extract genomic DNA.

TCRB CDR3 regions were amplified from roughly 1.8 ug genomic DNA, or all available DNA if less, using the immunoSEQ assay. Multiplex PCR used 60 forward primers for TCR V beta segments and 13 reverse primers for J beta segments. To estimate reads per starting template, synthetic control templates were spiked into each sample at limiting dilution. The Illumina HiSeq System generated sequencing reads of 87 bp. On the study's bioinformatics: PCR and sequencing errors were removed by merging closely related sequences with a nearest neighbor algorithm. TCR overlap was defined as the percentage of unique tumor TCR beta sequences that were also present in the same patient's peripheral blood. What TCRdb holds here is the immuneACCESS table cut down to in-frame rearrangements. Part of the clones is not present; checked against another copy, under half of the missing clones reflect an unresolved V gene, and the others are unexplained. D and trimming were read from the DNA, whereas the V and J calls and clone size are those reported in that table. This sample comprises tens of thousands of clones, around 86% of them detected only once. The ten largest clones represent 2% to 2.5% of the sample.

Remarks on this clone: Its antigen specificity is not known. The record has no base qualities; no much larger clone is one base away.

The TCR sequence derives from a human donor with glioblastoma. This specimen was blood, taken after dendritic cell vaccination. The V and J segments used are TRBV2 and TRBJ1-1; TRBD1 is perhaps the D gene, given 5 matching bases. The DNA reads TGTGCCAGCGGGGGGACGGTTATGAACACTGAAGCTTTCTTT. Protein translation: CASGGTVMNTEAFF.